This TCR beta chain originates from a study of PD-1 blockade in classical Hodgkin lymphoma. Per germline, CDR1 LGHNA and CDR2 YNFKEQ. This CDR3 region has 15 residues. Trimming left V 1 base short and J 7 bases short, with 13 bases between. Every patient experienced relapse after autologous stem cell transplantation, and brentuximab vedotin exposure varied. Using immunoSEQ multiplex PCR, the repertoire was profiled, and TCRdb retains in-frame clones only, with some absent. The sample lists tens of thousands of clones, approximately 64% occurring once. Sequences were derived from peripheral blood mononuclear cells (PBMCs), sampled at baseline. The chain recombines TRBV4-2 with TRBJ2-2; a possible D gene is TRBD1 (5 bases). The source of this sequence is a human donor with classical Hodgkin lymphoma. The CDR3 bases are TGTGCCAGCAGCCAAGTAATAGGGGATCACGGGGAGCTGTTTTTT. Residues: CASSQVIGDHGELFF.